The present TCR beta chain was sequenced within a study of beta chain features in type 1 diabetes. Study-level background: The patients were much like the healthy donors in age, gender and cell yields.

The study reverse transcribed the entire isolated RNA, so it sequenced expressed TCRB transcripts. Some 3.6 million reads on average were seen across naive, central memory and regulatory T cell samples. Clones were sequenced by immunoSEQ multiplex PCR, and TCRdb holds only the in-frame ones, with some missing. The table includes 300,000 or so clones, roughly 13% detected once. General study points: Type 1 diabetes patients showed a moderate but significant shortening of TCRB CDR3s in all four CD4+ subsets.

The V gene's germline CDR1 is SGHVS and CDR2 FQNEAQ. The CDR3 has 15 residues. Trimming removed 2 bases at V and 3 bases at J, with 13 bases between. With regard to this clone: The antigen is not known.

V gene TRBV7-8 combines with J gene TRBJ2-5; D is uncertain. The sequencing input was naive CD4+ T cells from blood. The origin of this receptor is a woman aged 18-29 years with type 1 diabetes. As DNA, the CDR3 is TGTGCCAGCAGCTTATCGGTCTCGATCGAAGAGACCCAGTACTTC. Amino acids: CASSLSVSIEETQYF.